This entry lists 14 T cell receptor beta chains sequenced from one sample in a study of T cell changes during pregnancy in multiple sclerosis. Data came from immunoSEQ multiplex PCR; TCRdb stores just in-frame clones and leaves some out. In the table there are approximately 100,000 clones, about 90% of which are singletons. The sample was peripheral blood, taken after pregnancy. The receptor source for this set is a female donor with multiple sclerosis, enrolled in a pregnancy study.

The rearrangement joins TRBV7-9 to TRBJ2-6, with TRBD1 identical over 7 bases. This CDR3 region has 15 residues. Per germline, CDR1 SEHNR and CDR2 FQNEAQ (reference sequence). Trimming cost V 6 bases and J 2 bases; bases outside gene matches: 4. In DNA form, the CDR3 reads TGTGCCAGCAGAAGCGACAGGGCTGGGGCCAACGTCCTGACTTTC. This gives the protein CASRSDRAGANVLTF.

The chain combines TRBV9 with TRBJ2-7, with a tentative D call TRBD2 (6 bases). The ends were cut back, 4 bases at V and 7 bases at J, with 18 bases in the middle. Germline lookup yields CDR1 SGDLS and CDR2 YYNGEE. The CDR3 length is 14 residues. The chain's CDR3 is CASSPAVLAGEQYF. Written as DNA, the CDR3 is TGTGCCAGCAGCCCCGCTGTACTAGCTGGGGAGCAGTACTTC. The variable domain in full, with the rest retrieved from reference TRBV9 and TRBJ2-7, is DSGVTQTPKHLITATGQRVTLRCSPRSGDLSVYWYQQSLDQGLQFLIQYYNGEERAKGNILERFSAQQFPDLHSELNLSSLELGDSALYFCASSPAVLAGEQYFGPGTRLTVT.

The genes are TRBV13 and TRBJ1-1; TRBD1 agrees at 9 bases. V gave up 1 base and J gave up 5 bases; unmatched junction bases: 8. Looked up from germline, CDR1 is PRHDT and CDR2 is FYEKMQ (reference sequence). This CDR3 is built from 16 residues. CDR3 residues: CASSLDRGQWLTEAFF. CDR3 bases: TGTGCCAGCAGCTTAGACAGGGGGCAATGGTTGACTGAAGCTTTCTTT.

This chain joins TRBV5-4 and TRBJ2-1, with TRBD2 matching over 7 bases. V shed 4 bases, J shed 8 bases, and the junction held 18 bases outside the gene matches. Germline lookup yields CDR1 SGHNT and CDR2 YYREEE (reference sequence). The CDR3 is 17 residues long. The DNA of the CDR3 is TGTGCCAGCAGCACCAATCCAGCGGGACTTGGCGGGGATGAGCAGTTCTTC. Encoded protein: CASSTNPAGLGGDEQFF.

The CDR3 DNA reads as TGTGCCAGCATGCCGGGACAGGGGACGTACGAGCAGTACTTC. As protein: CASMPGQGTYEQYF. The chain links TRBV2 to TRBJ2-7; TRBD1 matches at 10 bases. In germline, CDR1 is SNHLY, CDR2 FYNNEI. J gave up 4 bases and V 7 bases, and 7 bases lay outside the gene matches. The CDR3 has 14 amino acids. The entire variable domain, with the rest obtained from reference TRBV2 and TRBJ2-7, is as follows: EPEVTQTPSHQVTQMGQEVILRCVPISNHLYFYWYRQILGQKVEFLVSFYNNEISEKSEIFDDQFSVERPDGSNFTLKIRSTKLEDSAMYFCASMPGQGTYEQYFGPGTRLTVT.

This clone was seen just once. The chain's CDR3 is CASSLASERISSGANVLTF. The CDR3 DNA follows: TGTGCCAGCAGCTTGGCTTCGGAGAGAATAAGCTCTGGGGCCAACGTCCTGACTTTC. The chain recombines TRBV5-6 with TRBJ2-6; D gene unclear. Trimming pared 0 bases from V and 0 bases from J, leaving 16 bases between. Germline V gene sequence: CDR1 SGHDT, CDR2 YYEEEE. This CDR3 has 19 amino acids.

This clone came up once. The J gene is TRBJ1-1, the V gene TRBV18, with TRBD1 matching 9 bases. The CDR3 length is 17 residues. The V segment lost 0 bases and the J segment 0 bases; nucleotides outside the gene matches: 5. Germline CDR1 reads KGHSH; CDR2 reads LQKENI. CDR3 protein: CASSPPLQGALNTEAFF. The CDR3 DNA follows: TGTGCCAGCTCACCACCGCTACAGGGGGCACTGAACACTGAAGCTTTCTTT.

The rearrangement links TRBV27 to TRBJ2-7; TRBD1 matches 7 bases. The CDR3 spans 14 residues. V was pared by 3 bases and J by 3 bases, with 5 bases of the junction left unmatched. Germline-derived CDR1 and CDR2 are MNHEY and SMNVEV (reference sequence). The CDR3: CASSFQGVNYEQYF. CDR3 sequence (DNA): TGTGCCAGCAGTTTTCAGGGGGTGAACTACGAGCAGTACTTC.

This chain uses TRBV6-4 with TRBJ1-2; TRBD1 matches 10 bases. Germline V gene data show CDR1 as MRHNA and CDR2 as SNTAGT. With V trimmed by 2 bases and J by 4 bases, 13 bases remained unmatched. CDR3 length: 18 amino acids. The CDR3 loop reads CASSDQGTGVPRLYGYTF. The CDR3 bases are TGTGCCAGCAGTGACCAGGGGACAGGGGTCCCCCGACTCTATGGCTACACCTTC.

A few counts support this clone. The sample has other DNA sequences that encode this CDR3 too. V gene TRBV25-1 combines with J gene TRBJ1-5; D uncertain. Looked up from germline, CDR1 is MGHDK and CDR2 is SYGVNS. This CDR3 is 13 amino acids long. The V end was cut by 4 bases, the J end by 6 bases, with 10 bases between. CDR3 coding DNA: TGTGCCAGCAGTGGACAAGGGAGTCAGCCCCAGCATTTT. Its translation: CASSGQGSQPQHF.

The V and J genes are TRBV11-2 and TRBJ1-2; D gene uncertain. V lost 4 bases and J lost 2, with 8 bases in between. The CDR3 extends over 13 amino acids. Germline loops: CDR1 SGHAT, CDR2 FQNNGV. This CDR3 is CASSSKRNYGYTF. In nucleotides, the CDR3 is TGTGCCAGCAGCTCCAAGAGAAACTATGGCTACACCTTC.

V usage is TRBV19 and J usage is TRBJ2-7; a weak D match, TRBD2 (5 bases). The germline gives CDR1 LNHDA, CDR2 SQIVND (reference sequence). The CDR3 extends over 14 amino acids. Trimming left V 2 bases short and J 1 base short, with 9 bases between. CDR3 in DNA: TGTGCCAGTAGTATAAGAGGGTCATCCTACGAGCAGTACTTC. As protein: CASSIRGSSYEQYF. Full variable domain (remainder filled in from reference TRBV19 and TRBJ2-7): DGGITQSPKYLFRKEGQNVTLSCEQNLNHDAMYWYRQDPGQGLRLIYYSQIVNDFQKGDIAEGYSVSREKKESFPLTVTSAQKNPTAFYLCASSIRGSSYEQYFGPGTRLTVT.

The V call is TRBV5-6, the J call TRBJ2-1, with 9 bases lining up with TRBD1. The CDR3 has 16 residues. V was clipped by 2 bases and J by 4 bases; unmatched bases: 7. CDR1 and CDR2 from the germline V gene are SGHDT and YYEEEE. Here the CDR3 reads CASSFGTGWQYNEQFF. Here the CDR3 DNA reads TGTGCCAGCAGCTTCGGGACAGGGTGGCAATACAATGAGCAGTTCTTC.

The CDR3 protein is CASSRDSGPYEQYF. The CDR3, as DNA: TGTGCCAGCAGCCGGGACAGCGGCCCCTACGAGCAGTACTTC. The rearrangement joins TRBV5-4 to TRBJ2-7; 7 nucleotides line up with TRBD1. V trimming: 4 bases; J trimming: 2 bases; junction bases outside the gene matches: 6. The CDR3 is made up of 14 amino acids. CDR1 is SGHNT and CDR2 is YYREEE in the germline V gene (reference sequence).